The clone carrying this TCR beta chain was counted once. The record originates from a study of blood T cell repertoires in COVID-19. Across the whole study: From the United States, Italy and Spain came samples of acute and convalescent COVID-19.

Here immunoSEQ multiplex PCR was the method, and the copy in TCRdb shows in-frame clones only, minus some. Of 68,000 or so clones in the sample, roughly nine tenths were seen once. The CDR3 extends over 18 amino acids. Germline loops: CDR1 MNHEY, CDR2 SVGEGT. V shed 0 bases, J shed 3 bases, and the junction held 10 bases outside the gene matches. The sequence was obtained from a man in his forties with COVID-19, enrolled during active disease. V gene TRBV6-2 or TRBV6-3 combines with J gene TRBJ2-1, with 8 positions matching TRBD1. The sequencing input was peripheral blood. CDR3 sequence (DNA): TGTGCCAGCAGTTACTCACCACCCGGGACAGGAATCTACAATGAGCAGTTCTTC. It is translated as CASSYSPPGTGIYNEQFF.